This record covers a single TCR beta chain. The antigen remains undetermined. The entry originates in a study of T-cell memory formation after mild COVID-19. Overall study context: In these data, TCR clusters were largely donor specific. Study-wide results and caveats: Pre-infection memory held some responding clones, suggesting pre-existing cross-reactive T cells responded.

Trimming pared 4 bases from V and 0 bases from J, leaving 13 bases between. This CDR3 contains 15 residues. In germline, CDR1 is DFQATT, CDR2 SNEGSKA (reference sequence). Sample barcodes and UMIs were carried by the TCR alpha and TCR beta cDNA libraries that 5'RACE generated with constant-segment primers. From the 5' RACE reads, TCRdb called clonotypes with MiXCR, one entry per CDR3 protein. The sample has around 80,000 distinct CDR3 sequences, about 15% seen once; the top ten hold 31%. This clonotype was sampled from an adult woman who had mild COVID-19 (a few samples of this study predate the infection). Cell type and time point are not known. Sequences were obtained from PBMCs or a T cell subset sorted from them (not recorded which). This chain uses TRBV20-1 with TRBJ2-1; D unclear. This CDR3 reads CSAKDSLSSYNEQFF. The CDR3 coding sequence is TGCAGTGCTAAAGACTCGCTGAGCTCCTACAATGAGCAGTTCTTC.